This entry lists 30 T cell receptor beta chains sequenced from one sample in a study of PD-L1 blockade in urothelial cancer. Clones were sequenced by immunoSEQ multiplex PCR, and TCRdb holds only the in-frame ones, with some missing. The sample lists more than 80,000 clones, 82% occurring once. Here the sequenced sample was PBMCs, taken around atezolizumab (anti-PD-L1) treatment. The source is a man between 65 and 85 years old with urothelial cancer.

The gene calls are TRBV9 and TRBJ2-5; D may be TRBD2 (6 bases). In germline, CDR1 is SGDLS, CDR2 YYNGEE. The V end lost 1 base, the J end lost 1 base, and 11 bases lay between the germline ends. The CDR3 consists of 15 residues. This CDR3 is CASSVHLAPQETQYF. CDR3 DNA sequence: TGTGCCAGCAGCGTACATCTAGCGCCCCAAGAGACCCAGTACTTC.

V gene TRBV5-6 combines with J gene TRBJ2-1; 9 bases match TRBD2. V shed 6 bases and J 4 bases; nucleotides not matched to a gene: 14. The CDR3 is made up of 17 amino acids. Germline assignment: CDR1 SGHDT and CDR2 YYEEEE. CDR3 bases: TGTGCCAGCAACTCCCCAGCTGGAGCGGGGGGATACAATGAGCAGTTCTTC. This codes for CASNSPAGAGGYNEQFF. Full variable domain (outside the CDR3, taken from reference TRBV5-6 and TRBJ2-1): DAGVTQSPTHLIKTRGQQVTLRCSPKSGHDTVSWYQQALGQGPQFIFQYYEEEERQRGNFPDRFSGHQFPNYSSELNVNALLLGDSALYLCASNSPAGAGGYNEQFFGPGTRLTVL.

The chain couples TRBV19 to TRBJ2-2; maybe TRBD1 (6 bases). From germline, CDR1 is LNHDA and CDR2 SQIVND (reference sequence). Trimming removed 7 bases from V and 6 bases from J, with 15 bases in between. The CDR3 is made up of 14 amino acids. The CDR3 region is CASTERGSPGELFF. CDR3 DNA sequence: TGTGCCAGTACCGAAAGGGGGAGCCCCGGGGAGCTGTTTTTT.

This clone has more than one count but fewer than ten. The rearrangement uses TRBV5-6 and TRBJ2-7, with D perhaps matching TRBD2 (6 bases). This CDR3 comprises 14 residues. The V end was cut by 0 bases, the J end by 2 bases, with 9 bases between. CDR1 is SGHDT, CDR2 YYEEEE, per germline. CDR3 DNA: TGTGCCAGCAGCTTGGGGGGAGGTACCTACGAGCAGTACTTC. It encodes CASSLGGGTYEQYF.

J is TRBJ2-7 and V is TRBV18; 10 bases are a match to TRBD1. There are 14 residues in the CDR3. J gave up 4 bases and V 3 bases, and 3 bases lay outside the gene matches. The germline CDR1 and CDR2 sequences are KGHSH and LQKENI. As DNA, the CDR3 is TGTGCCAGCTCACCTGCGGGACAGGGGTACGAGCAGTACTTC. Translated, it gives CASSPAGQGYEQYF. Full variable domain (missing parts from reference TRBV18 and TRBJ2-7): NAGVMQNPRHLVRRRGQEARLRCSPMKGHSHVYWYRQLPEEGLKFMVYLQKENIIDESGMPKERFSAEFPKEGPSILRIQQVVRGDSAAYFCASSPAGQGYEQYFGPGTRLTVT.

The chain links TRBV30 to TRBJ1-5; 7 bases agree with TRBD1. The germline CDR1 and CDR2 sequences are GTSNPN and SVGIG (reference sequence). CDR3 length: 14 amino acids. The V gene end was trimmed by 1 base and the J gene end by 6 bases; junction bases not matched to a gene: 6. The DNA for the CDR3 is TGTGCCTGGAGTGCGCAGGGGGGTTCTCAGCCCCAGCATTTT. Residues: CAWSAQGGSQPQHF.

The V and J genes are TRBV7-2 and TRBJ2-4; TRBD2 agrees at 9 bases. CDR1 is SGHTA and CDR2 is FQGNSA in the germline V gene. The CDR3 length is 16 residues. V was clipped by 5 bases and J by 8 bases; unmatched bases: 13. The CDR3 region has the DNA TGTGCCAGCAGCCCTAGAGGGACTAGCTCTTTCTACATTCAGTACTTC. This encodes CASSPRGTSSFYIQYF.

This clone was observed a few times. The gene calls are TRBV6-1 and TRBJ2-5; 7 bases line up with TRBD1. V lost 6 bases to trimming and J lost 5 bases; unmatched junction nucleotides: 9. The CDR3 consists of 14 residues. The germline V gene encodes CDR1 MNHNS and CDR2 SASEGT. Here the CDR3 DNA reads TGTGCCAGCAGCCAAACAAGGGGGCGGGAGACCCAGTACTTC. It encodes CASSQTRGRETQYF.

The chain employs TRBV10-3 and TRBJ2-7, with a weak D call TRBD1 (6 bases). Germline V gene lookup returns CDR1 ENHRY and CDR2 SYGVKD. The CDR3 length is 14 residues. Deletions cut 0 bases from V and 3 bases from J, with 9 bases between. CDR3 in amino acids: CAISESVQGYEQYF. DNA of the CDR3: TGTGCCATCAGTGAGTCGGTACAGGGCTACGAGCAGTACTTC.

The chain has TRBV27 and TRBJ2-7; TRBD2 agrees at 8 bases. Trimming took 2 bases from V and 0 from J; bases not matched to a gene: 12. Germline V gives CDR1 MNHEY, CDR2 SMNVEV (reference sequence). This CDR3 is built from 18 residues. This CDR3 is CASSLKFVPSGPSYEQYF. As DNA, the CDR3 is TGTGCCAGCAGTTTAAAGTTTGTTCCTAGCGGGCCCTCCTACGAGCAGTACTTC.

The chain is built from TRBV6-1 and TRBJ2-3; 7 bases agree with TRBD1. The CDR3 covers 14 residues. Trimming removed 8 bases from V and 3 bases from J; junction bases left unmatched: 8. Germline CDR1 MNHNS, CDR2 SASEGT. CDR3 protein: CASAVGRGTDTQYF. In nucleotides, the CDR3 is TGTGCCAGCGCCGTAGGCAGGGGGACAGATACGCAGTATTTT.

Of note for this clone: This sample also contains other DNA sequences that code for the same CDR3. The chain links TRBV11-2 to TRBJ1-1; D gene unclear. CDR3 length: 13 residues. Trimming shortened V by 0 bases and J by 1 base, and 3 bases separated the two germline ends. The germline V gene has CDR1 SGHAT and CDR2 FQNNGV. CDR3 sequence: CASSLDRNTEAFF. For the CDR3, the DNA is TGTGCCAGCAGCTTAGACAGGAACACTGAAGCTTTCTTT.

The V and J genes are TRBV6-1 and TRBJ1-2, with D tentatively TRBD1 (5 bases). Trimming left V 6 bases short and J 7 bases short, with 18 bases between. Germline V gene data show CDR1 as MNHNS and CDR2 as SASEGT. The CDR3 sequence is 14 residues long. The CDR3 coding sequence is TGTGCCAGCAGCCAACGGGGGGATCTTTTTGGCTACACCTTC. Its translation: CASSQRGDLFGYTF.

The chain joins TRBV11-3 to TRBJ2-2; D perhaps matches TRBD1 (7 bases). V shed 4 bases and J shed 4 bases, with 16 bases lying between them. The CDR3 contains 16 residues. Germline V gene lookup returns CDR1 SGHNT and CDR2 YENEEA. CDR3 loop: CASSSGGGEGTGELFF. The CDR3 DNA is TGTGCCAGCAGCTCCGGAGGGGGCGAGGGCACCGGGGAGCTGTTTTTT.

J is TRBJ1-2 and V is TRBV2; 9 bases agree with TRBD1. Germline loops: CDR1 SNHLY, CDR2 FYNNEI. V shed 11 bases, J shed 8 bases, and the junction held 12 bases outside the gene matches. The length of the CDR3 is 13 residues. The CDR3 bases are TGTGCCGGGCAGGGACAGGGTGTGAGGGGCTACACCTTC. This sequence encodes CAGQGQGVRGYTF.

The chain couples TRBV11-3 to TRBJ2-2; D perhaps matches TRBD2 (6 bases). Per germline, CDR1 SGHNT and CDR2 YENEEA. V was cut by 5 bases and J by 0 bases, with 13 bases left in between. This CDR3 is built from 16 residues. CDR3 nucleotides: TGTGCCAGCAGCGCCTTAGCGGTGCCGAACACCGGGGAGCTGTTTTTT. Residues: CASSALAVPNTGELFF.

The gene calls are TRBV19 and TRBJ2-5, with 11 positions matching TRBD1. CDR3 length: 16 residues. CDR1 LNHDA and CDR2 SQIVND come from the germline V gene (reference sequence). V was pared by 6 bases and J by 2 bases, with 8 bases of the junction left unmatched. This CDR3 reads CASSRGTGGGQETQYF. The CDR3 coding sequence is TGTGCCAGTAGCCGGGGGACAGGGGGGGGACAAGAGACCCAGTACTTC.

The chain employs TRBV11-3 and TRBJ2-1; no reliable D call. This CDR3 is built from 12 residues. Looked up from germline, CDR1 is SGHNT and CDR2 is YENEEA. V was pared by 5 bases and J by 8 bases, with 10 bases between. The CDR3: CASSVLVDEQFF. The CDR3 nucleotides read TGTGCCAGCAGCGTACTTGTGGATGAGCAGTTCTTC.

CDR3 DNA sequence: TGTGCCTGGAGTAAACAGGGTGGACAGCCCCAGCATTTT. Its protein product is CAWSKQGGQPQHF. The chain joins TRBV30 to TRBJ1-5; TRBD1 is a possible D gene (6 bases). Germline V CDR1 and CDR2: GTSNPN, SVGIG (reference sequence). This CDR3 spans 13 amino acids. V lost 2 bases and J 7 bases, leaving 12 bases between the germline ends.

The chain links TRBV19 to TRBJ1-5; 8 nucleotides match TRBD1. V dropped 5 bases and J dropped 4; count of bases not matched to a gene: 7. Per the germline V gene, CDR1 is LNHDA and CDR2 is SQIVND (reference sequence). The CDR3 extends over 15 amino acids. The DNA of the CDR3 is TGTGCCAGTAGTGCTAACCGACAGGGGAATCAGCCCCAGCATTTT. It encodes CASSANRQGNQPQHF.

The CDR3 protein is CASSSGGASETQYF. The CDR3, as DNA: TGTGCCAGCAGTAGCGGGGGGGCCTCAGAGACCCAGTACTTC. The V gene is TRBV9, the J gene TRBJ2-5, with 11 bases lining up with TRBD2. CDR1 SGDLS and CDR2 YYNGEE come from the germline V gene. The CDR3 covers 14 residues. J gave up 4 bases and V 5 bases, and 4 bases lay outside the gene matches.

The rearrangement joins TRBV11-2 to TRBJ2-5, with TRBD2 matching over 10 bases. Trimming cost V 3 bases and J 2 bases; bases outside gene matches: 9. CDR1 is SGHAT, CDR2 FQNNGV, per germline. The CDR3 totals 17 residues. The CDR3, as DNA: TGTGCCAGCAGCTTCCCTTATGGTAGCGGGGGGCAAGAGACCCAGTACTTC. Encoded protein: CASSFPYGSGGQETQYF.

The CDR3 spells CASSKRGGTETQYF. The CDR3 DNA reads as TGTGCCAGTAGTAAGCGCGGGGGGACTGAGACCCAGTACTTC. The chain carries TRBV19 and TRBJ2-5, with 8 positions matching TRBD2. V gave up 4 bases and J gave up 5 bases; unmatched junction bases: 6. CDR3 length equals 14 residues. Germline assignment: CDR1 LNHDA and CDR2 SQIVND (reference sequence).

V usage is TRBV5-8 and J usage is TRBJ2-1; TRBD2 agrees at 10 bases. V dropped 10 bases and J dropped 5; count of bases not matched to a gene: 9. The CDR3 is 14 residues long. Germline V gene sequence: CDR1 SGHTS, CDR2 YDEGEE. The DNA for the CDR3 is TGTGCCGGCCAGGGGCTAGCGGGAGACAATGAGCAGTTCTTC. This codes for CAGQGLAGDNEQFF.

V gene TRBV7-2 combines with J gene TRBJ1-5; 7 nucleotides agree with TRBD1. V shed 1 base, J shed 7 bases, and the junction held 7 bases outside the gene matches. Per the germline V gene, CDR1 is SGHTA and CDR2 is FQGNSA. The CDR3 loop spans 15 amino acids. CDR3 bases: TGTGCCAGCAGCTTAGAAGGGACAGCCGGCCAGCCCCAGCATTTT. Amino acids: CASSLEGTAGQPQHF.

The gene calls are TRBV7-8 and TRBJ2-1; unclear D gene. CDR1 is SGHVS and CDR2 is FQNEAQ in the germline V gene. The CDR3 totals 13 residues. The V gene lost 4 bases and the J gene lost 0 bases, with 4 bases spanning the gap. CDR3 bases: TGTGCCAGCAGCTCCTACTCCTACAATGAGCAGTTCTTC. This gives the protein CASSSYSYNEQFF.

This clone was recorded a few times. V gene TRBV7-9 combines with J gene TRBJ1-6, with D unclear. The V gene lost 0 bases and the J gene lost 9 bases, with 6 bases spanning the gap. The CDR3 contains 13 residues. Germline V lookup: CDR1 SEHNR, CDR2 FQNEAQ (reference sequence). CDR3 DNA sequence: TGTGCCAGCAGCTTAGCTGTTAGTTCACCCCTCCACTTT. Protein sequence: CASSLAVSSPLHF.

This chain links TRBV9 with TRBJ2-1, with D uncertain. The V gene's germline CDR1 is SGDLS and CDR2 YYNGEE. The CDR3 contains 15 residues. The V end was cut by 1 base, the J end by 2 bases, with 10 bases between. This chain's CDR3 is CASSVLDSPYNEQFF. CDR3 DNA: TGTGCCAGCAGCGTACTTGACTCCCCCTACAATGAGCAGTTCTTC.

V usage is TRBV5-1 and J usage is TRBJ2-7; 7 bases fit TRBD2. Germline V gene lookup returns CDR1 SGHRS and CDR2 YFSETQ. This CDR3 has 15 amino acids. Trimming cost V 0 bases and J 5 bases; bases outside gene matches: 8. The CDR3 DNA reads TGCGCCAGCAGCTTGGCCGGTGGCGGGAGTAACGAGCAGTACTTC. Protein product: CASSLAGGGSNEQYF.

This chain connects TRBV10-3 to TRBJ2-3, with 8 nucleotides matching TRBD1. The CDR3 length is 15 residues. J gave up 5 bases and V 5 bases, and 9 bases lay outside the gene matches. CDR1 is ENHRY and CDR2 is SYGVKD in the germline V gene. The CDR3 DNA is TGTGCCATCAGTCGTACCTCAGGGGGCGGAGATACGCAGTATTTT. Translation: CAISRTSGGGDTQYF.